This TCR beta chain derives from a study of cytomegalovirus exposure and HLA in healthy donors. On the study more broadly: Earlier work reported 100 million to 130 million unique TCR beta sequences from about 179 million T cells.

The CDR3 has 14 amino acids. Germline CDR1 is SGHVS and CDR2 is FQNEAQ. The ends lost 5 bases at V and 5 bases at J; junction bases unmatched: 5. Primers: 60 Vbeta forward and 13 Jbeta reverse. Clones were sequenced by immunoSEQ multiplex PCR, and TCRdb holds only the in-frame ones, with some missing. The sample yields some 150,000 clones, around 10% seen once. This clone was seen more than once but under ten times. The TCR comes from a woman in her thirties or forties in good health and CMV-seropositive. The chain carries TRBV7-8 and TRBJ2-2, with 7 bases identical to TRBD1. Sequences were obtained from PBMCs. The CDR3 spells CASSIDRVTGELFF. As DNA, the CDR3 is TGTGCCAGCAGCATAGACAGGGTAACCGGGGAGCTGTTTTTT.